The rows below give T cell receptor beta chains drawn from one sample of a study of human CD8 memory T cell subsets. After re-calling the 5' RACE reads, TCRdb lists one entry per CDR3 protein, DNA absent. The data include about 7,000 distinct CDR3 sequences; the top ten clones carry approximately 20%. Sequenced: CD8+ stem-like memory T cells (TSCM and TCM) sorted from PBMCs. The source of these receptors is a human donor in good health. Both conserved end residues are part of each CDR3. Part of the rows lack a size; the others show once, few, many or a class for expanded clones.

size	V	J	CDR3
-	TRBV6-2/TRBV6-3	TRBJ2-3	CASSHRLSTTDTQYF
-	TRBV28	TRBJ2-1	CASSTPAGNNEQFF
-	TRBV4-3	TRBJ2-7	CASSQDYREGNEQYF
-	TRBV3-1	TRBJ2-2	CASKDTPRGELFF
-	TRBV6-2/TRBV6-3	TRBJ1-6	CASSYPTVDPGNSPLHF
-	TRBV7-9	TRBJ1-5	CASSPPDSRHQHF
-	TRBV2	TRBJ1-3	CASSEVGKRSGNTIYF
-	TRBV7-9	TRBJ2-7	CASSPQSSYEQYF
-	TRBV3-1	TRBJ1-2	CASSQVFGQAGGYTF
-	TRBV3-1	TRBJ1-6	CASSQRDRVYNSPLHF
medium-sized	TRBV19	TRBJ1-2	CASWDSLYGYTF
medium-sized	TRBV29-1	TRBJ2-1	CSVELPGTSGYNEQFF
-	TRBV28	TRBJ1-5	CASSLSAGAGQPQHF
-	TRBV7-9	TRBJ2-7	CASSPAASSYEQYF
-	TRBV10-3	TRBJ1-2	CAISESTPTGNYGYTF
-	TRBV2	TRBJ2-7	CASSGDPDYEQYF
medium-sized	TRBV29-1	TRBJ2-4	CSVADKNIQYF
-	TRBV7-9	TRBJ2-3	CASSGASTDTQYF
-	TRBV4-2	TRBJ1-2	CASSQDGSQVSTGYTF
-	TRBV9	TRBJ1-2	CASSAWDSSHNYGYTF
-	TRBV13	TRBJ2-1	CASSRSREQFF
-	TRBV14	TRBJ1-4	CASSPNRGFGEKLFF
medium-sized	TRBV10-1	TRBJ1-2	CASSDDGNYGYTF
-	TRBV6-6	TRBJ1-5	CASSYEGQVNQPQHF
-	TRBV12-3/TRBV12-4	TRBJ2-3	CASSPRDEDTDTQYF
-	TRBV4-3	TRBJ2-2	CASSHQGAGELFF
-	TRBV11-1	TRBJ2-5	CASSLAGNNKAQYF
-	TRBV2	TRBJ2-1	CASSRLNEQFF
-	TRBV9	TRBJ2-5	CASSEQGGKETQYF
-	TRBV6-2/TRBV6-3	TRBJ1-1	CASSGHPGSTEAFF
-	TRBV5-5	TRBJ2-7	CASSLIQGSYEQYF
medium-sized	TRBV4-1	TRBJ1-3	CASSQDRDSSGNTIYF
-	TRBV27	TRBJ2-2	CASSPPERADAGELFF
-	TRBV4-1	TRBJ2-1	CASSQEGQGYNEQFF
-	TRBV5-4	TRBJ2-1	CASSGDFTGNNEQFF
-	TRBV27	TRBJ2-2	CASSLSAGTTNTGELFF
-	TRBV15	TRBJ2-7	CATGTGVSYEQYF
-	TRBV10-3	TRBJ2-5	CAISQAESQYF
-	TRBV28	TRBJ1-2	CASSPGRILHGYTF
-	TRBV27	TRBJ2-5	CASSLVPVAGQETQYF
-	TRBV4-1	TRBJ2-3	CASSLNPGTASTDTQYF
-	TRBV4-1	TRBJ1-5	CASSQEATPPQHF
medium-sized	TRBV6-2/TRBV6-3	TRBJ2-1	CASSSGTSVPWEQFF
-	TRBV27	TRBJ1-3	CASSSGTGAGNTIYF
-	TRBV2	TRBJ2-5	CASSEGSRETQYF
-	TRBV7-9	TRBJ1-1	CASSRGNTEAFF
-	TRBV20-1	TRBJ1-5	CSARDQGALSNQPQHF
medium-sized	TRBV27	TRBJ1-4	CASSLSIWTAATNEKLFF
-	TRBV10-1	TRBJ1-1	CASSESHNAEAFF